This is a list of T cell receptor beta chains from one sample in a study of T cell responses to AZD1222 COVID-19 vaccine. Assay used: immunoSEQ multiplex PCR; TCRdb lists only in-frame clones, some missing. This sample has roughly 150,000 clones, with 80% to 90% found just once. The input for sequencing was peripheral blood, taken 28 days after the second AZD1222 dose. The receptors shown here come from an adult who received the AZD1222 COVID-19 vaccine. CDR3s include the opening cysteine and the closing phenylalanine or tryptophan. The order of the fields is clone size, V gene, D gene, J gene, CDR3 protein, CDR3 DNA. A D gene is named only where the DNA matches it firmly. Only some rows state a clone size, as once, few, many or a class for expanded clones.

>-|TRBV9|-|TRBJ2-6
CASSVRASSGANVLTF
TGTGCCAGCAGCGTGAGGGCTAGCTCTGGGGCCAACGTCCTGACTTTC
>-|TRBV7-6|TRBD2|TRBJ2-1
CASSLTSGTYNEQFF
TGTGCCAGCAGCTTAACTAGCGGGACCTACAATGAGCAGTTCTTC
>-|TRBV24-1|-|TRBJ2-5
CATSDPSTQGLLGETQYF
TGTGCCACCAGTGACCCGTCTACCCAGGGGCTTTTAGGAGAGACCCAGTACTTC
>-|TRBV6-2/TRBV6-3|-|TRBJ2-1
CASSYLVSEQFF
TGTGCCAGCAGTTACTTGGTTAGTGAGCAGTTCTTC
>once|TRBV2|TRBD2|TRBJ2-3
CASKYSGGSDTQYF
TGTGCCAGCAAATACAGCGGGGGGTCAGATACGCAGTATTTT
>few|TRBV6-5|-|TRBJ1-1
CASSRAGLEHTEAFF
TGTGCCAGCAGCCGGGCGGGGCTAGAACACACTGAAGCTTTCTTT
>few|TRBV6-1|TRBD1|TRBJ1-2
CASSDRGNYGYTF
TGTGCCAGCAGTGACAGGGGGAACTATGGCTACACCTTC
>-|TRBV7-2|-|TRBJ2-1
CASSPSWLLLINEQFF
TGTGCCAGCAGCCCCTCGTGGCTCCTTTTAATCAATGAGCAGTTCTTC
>-|TRBV6-2/TRBV6-3|TRBD1|TRBJ2-7
CASSYTDRVSSYEQYF
TGTGCCAGCAGTTACACGGACAGGGTGAGCTCCTACGAGCAGTACTTC
>-|TRBV5-1|-|TRBJ2-2
CASSLAEQNTGELFF
TGCGCCAGCAGCTTAGCGGAGCAGAACACCGGGGAGCTGTTTTTT
>-|TRBV4-3|-|TRBJ2-7
CASSQGQADMPQYF
TGCGCCAGCAGCCAAGGACAGGCCGACATGCCCCAGTACTTC
>-|TRBV27|TRBD2|TRBJ2-1
CASSLGGRMNEQFF
TGTGCCAGCAGTTTAGGCGGGAGGATGAATGAGCAGTTCTTC
>-|TRBV5-8|-|TRBJ1-2
CASSEVRGIYGYTF
TGTGCCAGCAGTGAGGTCAGGGGCATCTATGGCTACACCTTC
>-|TRBV5-1|TRBD2|TRBJ2-1
CASSLESGRADEQFF
TGCGCCAGCAGCTTGGAAAGCGGGAGGGCCGATGAGCAGTTCTTC
>-|TRBV5-1|TRBD1|TRBJ1-4
CASSSSGTGNEKLFF
TGCGCCAGCAGCTCCTCCGGGACAGGGAATGAAAAACTGTTTTTT
>few|TRBV4-3|-|TRBJ2-2
CASSRGGKDTGELFF
TGCGCCAGCAGCCGAGGCGGGAAGGACACCGGGGAGCTGTTTTTT
>-|TRBV4-2|TRBD2|TRBJ2-3
CASSGTSGRAKDTQYF
TGTGCCAGCAGCGGGACTAGCGGGAGGGCCAAAGATACGCAGTATTTT
>-|TRBV3-1/TRBV3-2|-|TRBJ1-4
CASSQVPGITNEKLFF
TGTGCCAGCAGCCAAGTTCCGGGGATAACTAATGAAAAACTGTTTTTT
>-|TRBV6-5|TRBD2|TRBJ2-7
CASTRGGDEQYF
TGTGCCAGCACCCGGGGAGGGGACGAGCAGTACTTC
>-|TRBV7-8|-|TRBJ2-1
CASSLVPRGHEQFF
TGTGCCAGCAGCTTAGTCCCTCGGGGACATGAGCAGTTCTTC
>-|TRBV5-1|-|TRBJ1-1
CASSLGAAAEAFF
TGCGCCAGCAGCCTGGGGGCGGCTGCTGAAGCTTTCTTT
>-|TRBV7-3|TRBD2|TRBJ2-1
CASSLLGGPGNEQFF
TGTGCCAGCAGCTTATTGGGAGGGCCAGGCAATGAGCAGTTCTTC
>-|TRBV19|TRBD1|TRBJ1-4
CASRGTGGDGKLFF
TGTGCCAGTAGAGGGACAGGGGGCGATGGAAAACTGTTTTTT
>-|TRBV5-8|-|TRBJ2-5
CASSFLNREETQYF
TGTGCCAGCAGCTTCCTAAACCGTGAAGAGACCCAGTACTTC
>-|TRBV28|-|TRBJ2-5
CASSSSRAQETQYF
TGTGCCAGCAGTTCCAGTAGGGCCCAAGAGACCCAGTACTTC
>-|TRBV4-3|TRBD2|TRBJ2-1
CASSLGLAGGPTNEQFF
TGCGCCAGCAGCCTCGGACTAGCGGGAGGGCCTACCAATGAGCAGTTCTTC
>-|TRBV7-2|-|TRBJ2-3
CASSLAGLGVTTDTQYF
TGTGCCAGCAGCTTAGCTGGGCTAGGAGTTACCACAGATACGCAGTATTTT
>-|TRBV28|TRBD1|TRBJ1-3
CASSSQTGLTGGNTIYF
TGTGCCAGCAGTTCTCAGACAGGGTTAACGGGCGGAAACACCATATATTTT
>-|TRBV28|TRBD1|TRBJ2-1
CASSSQGINNEQFF
TGTGCCAGCAGTTCACAGGGGATCAACAATGAGCAGTTCTTC
>-|TRBV27|TRBD1|TRBJ1-2
CASSPRTGGGYGYTF
TGTGCCAGCAGTCCTCGGACAGGGGGCGGGTATGGCTACACCTTC
>-|TRBV10-1|TRBD1|TRBJ1-5
CASLTGEGQPQHF
TGCGCCAGCTTGACAGGGGAAGGACAGCCCCAGCATTTT
>-|TRBV20-1|-|TRBJ2-7
CSANAPGKQYF
TGCAGTGCCAACGCGCCGGGGAAGCAGTACTTC
>-|TRBV9|-|TRBJ1-5
CASSAKLNQPQHF
TGTGCCAGCAGCGCAAAGCTGAATCAGCCCCAGCATTTT
>few|TRBV28|-|TRBJ1-5
CASSDRPGQPQHF
TGTGCCAGCAGTGACAGGCCGGGGCAGCCCCAGCATTTT
>-|TRBV7-9|-|TRBJ1-1
CASPSFVVGGASTEAFF
TGTGCCAGCCCCTCCTTCGTCGTCGGGGGCGCGAGCACTGAAGCTTTCTTT
>-|TRBV6-2/TRBV6-3|-|TRBJ2-7
CASSQLERQYF
TGTGCCAGCAGCCAACTAGAGAGGCAGTACTTC
>-|TRBV5-1|TRBD2|TRBJ2-1
CASSLALLAGTFSYNEQFF
TGCGCCAGCAGCTTGGCCTTACTAGCGGGAACTTTCTCCTACAATGAGCAGTTCTTC
>-|TRBV24-1|-|TRBJ1-2
CATSTGDYYGYTF
TGTGCCACAAGTACCGGGGATTACTATGGCTACACCTTC
>-|TRBV30|TRBD1|TRBJ1-5
CAWARDSNQPQHF
TGTGCCTGGGCCCGGGACAGTAATCAGCCCCAGCATTTT
>-|TRBV11-2|-|TRBJ2-3
CASSRGGSTDTQYF
TGTGCCAGCAGCCGGGGCGGTAGCACAGATACGCAGTATTTT